A single sample gave rise to the 22 T cell receptor beta chains below, sequenced in a study of blood T cell repertoires in COVID-19. The data were produced by immunoSEQ multiplex PCR, yet TCRdb's version contains in-frame clones alone and is incomplete. This table holds 150,000 to 200,000 clones, around 87% found once. Material for sequencing was peripheral blood. Receptor source: a man younger than 35 with active or convalescent COVID-19.

This clone was observed a handful of times. The CDR3 DNA reads TGTGCCAGCAGCTTAGACGGGGGGAGTTTGGAGACCCAGTACTTC. Its protein is CASSLDGGSLETQYF. The chain links TRBV7-9 to TRBJ2-5, with 7 nucleotides matching TRBD2. Germline lookup yields CDR1 SEHNR and CDR2 FQNEAQ (reference sequence). The V gene end was trimmed by 1 base and the J gene end by 5 bases; junction bases not matched to a gene: 7. This CDR3 spans 15 amino acids.

The J gene is TRBJ1-4, the V gene TRBV14; TRBD1 might be the D (5 bases). With 6 bases removed from V and 4 bases from J, the gap between germline ends came to 15 bases. CDR1 and CDR2 from the germline V gene are SGHDN and FVKESK. This CDR3 has 15 amino acids. The CDR3 spells CASSPQRGFNEKLFF. In DNA form, the CDR3 reads TGTGCCAGCAGTCCGCAGCGGGGGTTTAATGAAAAACTGTTTTTT.

The gene calls are TRBV6-5 and TRBJ1-2; the match to TRBD1 covers 7 bases. Germline V gene lookup returns CDR1 MNHEY and CDR2 SVGAGI. V lost 7 bases to trimming and J lost 8 bases; unmatched junction nucleotides: 10. The CDR3 spans 13 residues. For the CDR3, the DNA is TGTGCCAGCAAAAAGGGGGCTACGGGCGGCTACACCTTC. This encodes CASKKGATGGYTF.

This sequence joins TRBV6-5 and TRBJ1-1; D is perhaps TRBD1 (6 bases). The V gene lost 4 bases and the J gene lost 1 base, with 10 bases spanning the gap. Germline CDR1 and CDR2: MNHEY and SVGAGI. The CDR3 runs to 14 residues. The DNA of the CDR3 is TGTGCCAGCAGTTTTCAGGGGAAGAACACTGAAGCTTTCTTT. This gives the protein CASSFQGKNTEAFF.

This chain joins TRBV6-5 and TRBJ2-7, with 7 bases aligning to TRBD1. The trim removed 7 bases at V and 3 bases at J, leaving 9 bases unmatched. Germline V CDR1 and CDR2: MNHEY, SVGAGI. The CDR3 has 14 amino acids. The DNA of the CDR3 is TGTGCCAGCAACAAACAGGGGCCTCACTACGAGCAGTACTTC. Translated: CASNKQGPHYEQYF.

This sequence joins TRBV27 and TRBJ2-1, with D possibly being TRBD2 (6 bases). V gave up 3 bases and J gave up 6 bases, with 15 bases separating them. The CDR3 has 15 residues. Germline V lookup: CDR1 MNHEY, CDR2 SMNVEV (reference sequence). In DNA, the CDR3 is TGTGCCAGCAGTTTTCTACGGGAGAAGAGCAATGAGCAGTTCTTC. This sequence encodes CASSFLREKSNEQFF.

V and J are TRBV19 and TRBJ1-4; 9 nucleotides align to TRBD1. Per the germline V gene, CDR1 is LNHDA and CDR2 is SQIVND (reference sequence). The CDR3 has 15 amino acids. V lost 7 bases and J lost 1; bases outside the gene matches: 4. CDR3 nucleotides: TGTGCCAGTACCCGACAGGGGGGAACTAATGAAAAACTGTTTTTT. It translates to CASTRQGGTNEKLFF.

V is TRBV6-5 and J is TRBJ1-3; D call uncertain. The CDR3 totals 14 residues. V lost 6 bases and J 2 bases, leaving 11 bases between the germline ends. Germline values: CDR1 MNHEY, CDR2 SVGAGI. The CDR3 DNA is TGTGCCAGCAGCCCGGACTTCCCTGGAAACACCATATATTTT. This translates into CASSPDFPGNTIYF.

The V gene is TRBV5-1, the J gene TRBJ2-7; 7 bases align to TRBD1. Germline V gene data show CDR1 as SGHRS and CDR2 as YFSETQ. There are 13 residues in the CDR3. The V gene end was trimmed by 0 bases and the J gene end by 4 bases; junction bases not matched to a gene: 1. The CDR3 here is CASSLEQGYEQYF. The CDR3 bases are TGCGCCAGCAGCTTGGAACAGGGGTACGAGCAGTACTTC.

This clone was seen a few times. This CDR3 is CASSFQSVPFF. CDR3 DNA: TGTGCCAGCAGTTTTCAGTCAGTGCCGTTCTTC. This chain joins TRBV11-2 and TRBJ2-1; no definite D call. The CDR3 has 11 amino acids. V was cut by 6 bases and J by 15 bases, with 15 bases left in between. Germline V gene lookup returns CDR1 SGHAT and CDR2 FQNNGV.

This sequence joins TRBV6-4 and TRBJ1-2, with 9 bases lining up with TRBD1. The germline V gene has CDR1 MRHNA and CDR2 SNTAGT. This CDR3 comprises 17 residues. The trim removed 4 bases at V and 7 bases at J, leaving 16 bases unmatched. In DNA, the CDR3 is TGTGCCAGCAGTGCAATCGGACAGGGGCGTCGTCTGAGTGGCTACACCTTC. Translating it yields CASSAIGQGRRLSGYTF.

This chain joins TRBV19 and TRBJ2-6; 8 bases fit TRBD1. J was trimmed by 2 bases and V by 6 bases; bases with no gene match: 3. Looked up from germline, CDR1 is LNHDA and CDR2 is SQIVND (reference sequence). This CDR3 has 15 residues. CDR3 sequence: CASSRQGPGANVLTF. CDR3 nucleotide sequence: TGTGCCAGTAGCCGACAGGGGCCTGGGGCCAACGTCCTGACTTTC.

V gene TRBV5-1 combines with J gene TRBJ2-7; 10 nucleotides match TRBD2. V lost 3 bases to trimming and J lost 4 bases; unmatched junction nucleotides: 4. The germline CDR1 and CDR2 sequences are SGHRS and YFSETQ. The CDR3 totals 14 residues. The CDR3 coding sequence is TGCGCCAGCAGCTCAGCTAGCGGGAGTTACGAGCAGTACTTC. Protein product: CASSSASGSYEQYF.

V gene TRBV11-2 combines with J gene TRBJ2-3; 7 bases agree with TRBD1. This CDR3 has 14 amino acids. V dropped 4 bases and J dropped 2; count of bases not matched to a gene: 3. Per germline, CDR1 SGHAT and CDR2 FQNNGV. The CDR3 nucleotides read TGTGCCAGCAGCTCGGACAGGTACACAGATACGCAGTATTTT. Residues: CASSSDRYTDTQYF.

The CDR3, as DNA: TGTGCCAGCAGCCATCCAGACACTGAAGCTTTCTTT. It is translated as CASSHPDTEAFF. V is TRBV11-1 and J is TRBJ1-1; D remains ambiguous. Germline CDR1 reads SGHAT; CDR2 reads FQDESV (reference sequence). CDR3 length: 12 amino acids. V gave up 5 bases and J gave up 3 bases, with 7 bases separating them.

The chain joins TRBV7-2 to TRBJ2-1; 10 positions agree with TRBD1. Looked up from germline, CDR1 is SGHTA and CDR2 is FQGNSA. The J segment lost 4 bases and the V segment lost 4 bases, leaving 4 bases of the junction unmatched. The CDR3 extends over 15 amino acids. The CDR3 nucleotides read TGTGCCAGCAGCTCCGACAGGGGGCTTTACAATGAGCAGTTCTTC. Its translation is CASSSDRGLYNEQFF. Supplemented by reference TRBV7-2 and TRBJ2-1, the full variable domain reads GAGVSQSPSNKVTEKGKDVELRCDPISGHTALYWYRQSLGQGLEFLIYFQGNSAPDKSGLPSDRFSAERTGGSVSTLTIQRTQQEDSAVYLCASSSDRGLYNEQFFGPGTRLTVL.

J is TRBJ2-1 and V is TRBV24-1; 9 positions agree with TRBD2. The V and J ends lost 5 bases and 10 bases, in that order; junction bases with no gene match: 14. Germline CDR1 and CDR2: KGHDR and SFDVKD. The CDR3 loop spans 16 amino acids. The CDR3 nucleotides read TGTGCCACCAGTGGAACCAGGGCGGGAGGGATTCGGGAGCAGTTCTTC. Residues: CATSGTRAGGIREQFF.

J is TRBJ1-5 and V is TRBV4-3; TRBD1 might be the D (5 bases). Germline loops: CDR1 LGHNA, CDR2 YSLEER. The CDR3 runs 13 residues. V was cut by 4 bases and J by 5 bases, with 9 bases left in between. CDR3 nucleotides: TGCGCCAGCAGCCCACAGGTAGATCAGCCCCAGCATTTT. This codes for CASSPQVDQPQHF.

The chain links TRBV9 to TRBJ1-1; perhaps TRBD1 as D (5 bases). Germline V gene data show CDR1 as SGDLS and CDR2 as YYNGEE. Deletions cut 4 bases from V and 5 bases from J, with 15 bases between. This CDR3 contains 14 residues. The CDR3 nucleotides read TGTGCCAGCAGCCCCCAGTTAGGGGCTACTGAAGCTTTCTTT. Protein sequence: CASSPQLGATEAFF. Drawing the rest from reference TRBV9 and TRBJ1-1, the complete variable domain is DSGVTQTPKHLITATGQRVTLRCSPRSGDLSVYWYQQSLDQGLQFLIQYYNGEERAKGNILERFSAQQFPDLHSELNLSSLELGDSALYFCASSPQLGATEAFFGQGTRLTVV.

This clone showed up just a few times. The CDR3 spells CASSPHRDTQYF. CDR3 coding DNA: TGTGCCAGCAGCCCACACAGGGATACGCAGTATTTT. The chain links TRBV11-2 to TRBJ2-3; possibly TRBD1 for D (5 bases). V gave up 5 bases and J gave up 6 bases, with 9 bases separating them. CDR3 length: 12 amino acids. Germline CDR1 reads SGHAT; CDR2 reads FQNNGV. The full variable domain, its missing parts supplied by reference TRBV11-2 and TRBJ2-3, is EAGVAQSPRYKIIEKRQSVAFWCNPISGHATLYWYQQILGQGPKLLIQFQNNGVVDDSQLPKDRFSAERLKGVDSTLKIQPAKLEDSAVYLCASSPHRDTQYFGPGTRLTVL.

The chain uses TRBV30 and TRBJ2-7, with D possibly being TRBD1 (5 bases). This CDR3 is 11 amino acids long. Looked up from germline, CDR1 is GTSNPN and CDR2 is SVGIG (reference sequence). The ends were cut back, 2 bases at V and 6 bases at J, with 8 bases in the middle. The CDR3 is CAWSRQSEQYF. The DNA for the CDR3 is TGTGCCTGGAGTCGACAGAGCGAGCAGTACTTC.

The chain employs TRBV6-1 and TRBJ1-2; possible D gene TRBD1, 5 bases. The CDR3 consists of 15 residues. Trimming left V 5 bases short and J 2 bases short, with 15 bases between. Germline V CDR1 and CDR2: MNHNS, SASEGT. CDR3 nucleotide sequence: TGTGCCAGCAGTTCGTCCGGCGACAGCAACTATGGCTACACCTTC. Translating it yields CASSSSGDSNYGYTF.